This is a list of T cell receptor beta chains from one sample in a study of cytomegalovirus exposure and HLA in healthy donors. Generated by immunoSEQ multiplex PCR, the TCRdb table keeps only in-frame clones and is missing some. This table holds tens of thousands of clones, around nine tenths found once. The sequenced sample was PBMCs. The receptor source for this set is a man aged 25 to 40 in good health and CMV-seropositive. Both conserved end residues are part of each CDR3. The D gene is left open where the match is weak. Clone sizes are given selectively: once, few, many, or a class where the clone is expanded.

D gene	V gene	clone size	J gene	CDR3 protein	CDR3 DNA
TRBD1	TRBV6-5	.	TRBJ2-7	CASSSGQTMWAYEQYF	TGTGCCAGCAGTTCGGGACAGACAATGTGGGCCTACGAGCAGTACTTC
.	TRBV27	.	TRBJ2-2	CASSLSRAGTGELFF	TGTGCCAGCAGTTTATCGAGGGCGGGGACCGGGGAGCTGTTTTTT
.	TRBV10-2	.	TRBJ1-2	CASSESRGYGYTF	TGCGCCAGCAGTGAGTCCAGGGGTTATGGCTACACCTTC
TRBD2	TRBV2	.	TRBJ2-1	CASRRTSGSPDEQFF	TGTGCCAGCAGGAGGACTAGCGGGAGCCCCGATGAGCAGTTCTTC
TRBD1	TRBV6-1	once	TRBJ2-7	CASSHLRQGNYEQYF	TGTGCCAGCAGTCATCTTCGACAGGGGAACTACGAGCAGTACTTC
TRBD2	TRBV4-1	.	TRBJ2-2	CASSPPGGAPGELFF	TGCGCCAGCAGCCCTCCCGGGGGGGCCCCCGGGGAGCTGTTTTTT
.	TRBV7-9	.	TRBJ1-2	CASSFWVTEDFYGYTF	TGTGCCAGCAGCTTTTGGGTGACGGAGGACTTTTATGGCTACACCTTC
.	TRBV5-1	.	TRBJ2-5	CASVGKDPRGETQYF	TGCGCCAGCGTCGGGAAGGACCCCCGAGGGGAGACCCAGTACTTC
TRBD1	TRBV5-6	.	TRBJ1-3	CASSLGTGFVGNTIYF	TGTGCCAGCAGCTTGGGGACAGGGTTCGTCGGAAACACCATATATTTT
TRBD1	TRBV11-2	.	TRBJ1-4	CASSLLGQVGEKLFF	TGTGCCAGCAGCTTATTAGGACAGGTCGGGGAAAAACTGTTTTTT
TRBD1	TRBV5-4	.	TRBJ2-7	CASSFGTATSYEQYF	TGTGCCAGCAGCTTTGGGACAGCCACTTCCTACGAGCAGTACTTC
TRBD1	TRBV5-1	.	TRBJ1-5	CASSFPRGQGNQPQHF	TGCGCCAGCAGCTTCCCCAGGGGGCAAGGCAATCAGCCCCAGCATTTT
.	TRBV7-2	.	TRBJ2-7	CASSLAGASSYEQYF	TGTGCCAGCAGCTTAGCTGGGGCTAGTTCCTACGAGCAGTACTTC
.	TRBV6-6	.	TRBJ2-6	CASSYSKLGANVLTF	TGTGCCAGCAGTTACTCCAAGCTTGGGGCCAACGTCCTGACTTTC
.	TRBV28	.	TRBJ2-2	CASSLFSGGNGELFF	TGTGCCAGCAGTTTATTTTCAGGGGGGAACGGGGAGCTGTTTTTT
.	TRBV4-1	.	TRBJ1-1	CASSQVRLLNTEAFF	TGCGCCAGCAGCCAAGTTAGACTCCTGAACACTGAAGCTTTCTTT